These 4 T cell receptor beta chains share one sample of origin, sequenced in a study of blood T cells in healthy people across ages. The second PCR ran about 6 to 12 cycles with a sample-barcoded 5' primer and J-beta primers. MiXCR was run by TCRdb on the 5' RACE reads, yielding one entry per CDR3 protein. The sample has 650,000 to 1,000,000 distinct CDR3 sequences, about 37% seen once. What was sequenced was blood. The receptors originated from a young man in good health.

V usage is TRBV10-3 and J usage is TRBJ1-6; no clear D. The CDR3 has 16 residues. CDR1 ENHRY and CDR2 SYGVKD come from the germline V gene. The V and J ends lost 0 bases and 4 bases respectively, with 10 bases between them. CDR3 sequence reads: CAISESEGRYNSPLHF. The CDR3 DNA sequence: TGTGCCATCAGTGAGTCCGAAGGAAGATATAATTCACCCCTCCACTTT.

This clonotype was seen at least ten times. This sequence joins TRBV20-1 and TRBJ2-3; the D gene is possibly TRBD1 (5 bases). Germline V lookup: CDR1 DFQATT, CDR2 SNEGSKA (reference sequence). The CDR3 sequence is 13 residues long. V was shortened by 2 bases and J by 4 bases, with 10 bases between the two germline ends. CDR3 sequence (DNA): TGCAGTGCTAGAAAACCAGGGTCAGATACGCAGTATTTT. Translated: CSARKPGSDTQYF.

As regards this clonotype: A read error may explain this, as a much larger clone is one base away. The chain uses TRBV20-1 and TRBJ2-1, with 7 nucleotides matching TRBD2. From germline, CDR1 is DFQATT and CDR2 SNEGSKA (reference sequence). The CDR3 spans 14 residues. CDR3 in amino acids: CSTSPGGSVYEQFF. In DNA form, the CDR3 reads TGCAGTACTAGTCCGGGGGGTTCAGTCTATGAGCAGTTCTTC.

This clonotype turned up a few times. The chain is built from TRBV20-1 and TRBJ1-5, with D tentatively TRBD1 (6 bases). Per germline, CDR1 DFQATT and CDR2 SNEGSKA (reference sequence). The V gene lost 3 bases and the J gene lost 9 bases, with 15 bases spanning the gap. The CDR3 is 13 residues long. The CDR3 is CSASHRANRPQHF. CDR3 sequence (DNA): TGCAGTGCTAGCCACAGGGCCAACAGGCCCCAGCATTTT.